What follows are 5 T cell receptor beta chains derived from one specimen sequenced in a study of beta chain features in type 1 diabetes. As every portion of the isolated RNA was reverse transcribed, the sequencing read expressed TCRB transcripts. Repertoires were generated with immunoSEQ multiplex PCR, while TCRdb's copy carries only in-frame clones and drops some. Found here are over 350,000 clones, approximately 16% of them singletons; the top ten hold around 0.02%. Source material: naive CD4+ T cells from blood. All receptors come from a woman aged 18 to 35 in good health.

This clone was picked up a small number of times. This sample includes further DNA sequences coding for the same CDR3. CDR3 sequence reads: CASSSTGGNQPQHF. The CDR3 DNA follows: TGTGCCAGCAGCTCAACAGGGGGCAATCAGCCCCAGCATTTT. The V gene is TRBV28, the J gene TRBJ1-5, with TRBD1 matching 7 bases. With 6 bases clipped from V and 2 bases from J, the junction kept 4 bases outside the gene matches. Per the germline V gene, CDR1 is MDHEN and CDR2 is SYDVKM. This CDR3 spans 14 amino acids.

Details on this clone: Other nucleotide sequences in the sample specify the same CDR3. The chain uses TRBV4-3 and TRBJ2-1, with TRBD2 matching over 9 bases. There are 16 residues in the CDR3. Trimming removed 0 bases from V and 7 bases from J; junction bases left unmatched: 7. Germline V CDR1 and CDR2: LGHNA, YSLEER. The CDR3 DNA follows: TGCGCCAGCAGCCAAGACGGGAGCGGGAGGAGGAATGAGCAGTTCTTC. Its protein is CASSQDGSGRRNEQFF.

This clone was counted only a few times. The gene calls are TRBV5-1 and TRBJ1-4, with a weak D call TRBD1 (5 bases). The germline CDR1 and CDR2 sequences are SGHRS and YFSETQ. Trimming pared 4 bases from V and 3 bases from J, leaving 13 bases between. The CDR3 extends over 15 amino acids. For the CDR3, the DNA is TGCGCCAGCAGCCCAGCAGGGTCCGCTAATGAAAAACTGTTTTTT. Translated: CASSPAGSANEKLFF.

This clone showed up just a few times. The chain links TRBV4-3 to TRBJ1-2; no definite D call. The germline CDR1 and CDR2 sequences are LGHNA and YSLEER. Deletions cut 3 bases from V and 5 bases from J, with 19 bases between. CDR3 length: 16 amino acids. The CDR3 protein is CASSQGAGRTEYGYTF. In nucleotides, the CDR3 is TGCGCCAGCAGCCAGGGAGCTGGAAGAACCGAATATGGCTACACCTTC.

This clone was detected only a few times. The V call is TRBV28, the J call TRBJ2-7, with a weak D call TRBD2 (6 bases). Trimming took 11 bases from V and 1 from J, leaving 21 bases between them. The V gene's germline CDR1 is MDHEN and CDR2 SYDVKM. The CDR3 loop spans 15 amino acids. CDR3 bases: TGTGCCGGTAGTCCCGGGGGACTCTTATCCTACGAGCAGTACTTC. Protein: CAGSPGGLLSYEQYF.